The source of this T cell receptor beta chain is a study of cytomegalovirus exposure and HLA in healthy donors. CDR1 and CDR2 from the germline V gene are SQVTM and ANQGSEA. The CDR3 contains 15 residues. Primers included in the PCR were 60 Vbeta and 13 Jbeta primers. The data were produced by immunoSEQ multiplex PCR, yet TCRdb's version contains in-frame clones alone and is incomplete. The data hold about 200,000 clones, with about four fifths observed a single time. This sequence originates from a man in his thirties or forties in good health and CMV-seronegative. The chain couples TRBV29-1 to TRBJ2-5; D perhaps matches TRBD2 (6 bases). Gene TRBJ2-7 matches the end of the DNA better, so the J call may be wrong. Sequenced input: PBMCs. This CDR3 reads CSVEGGTVSSYEQYF. In DNA, the CDR3 is TGCAGCGTTGAAGGAGGGACTGTGAGCTCCTACGAGCAGTACTTC.